The clone carrying this TCR beta chain has only a few counts. The target antigen is unknown. V shed 0 bases and J shed 8 bases, with 7 bases lying between them. Per the germline V gene, CDR1 is MNHEY and CDR2 is SVGAGI. CDR3 length: 12 amino acids. TCRdb itself ran the RT-PCR reads through MiXCR, one entry per CDR3 protein. The sample lists more than 200,000 distinct CDR3 sequences; 12% were seen once. The data originate from a study of response to subunit inactivated influenza vaccine. Study-level points and caveats: The study's authors posited that every seasonal influenza vaccination enlists few new T cells.

The genes are TRBV6-5 and TRBJ2-5; D is undetermined. The material sequenced was non-naive T cells sorted from PBMCs, taken 14 days before vaccination. This sequence was found in a man aged 45 to 65 who received an inactivated influenza vaccine. DNA of the CDR3: TGTGCCAGCAGTTACTCGAAGCATACCCAGTACTTC. Its translation: CASSYSKHTQYF.